The clone carrying this T cell receptor beta chain has just a few counts. As yet, its antigen is unknown. Germline V gives CDR1 SGHAT, CDR2 FQNNGV. The CDR3 spans 15 residues. V shed 5 bases, J shed 2 bases, and the junction held 7 bases outside the gene matches. This entry is derived from a study of CD8 T cells in ankylosing spondylitis. Study outcomes and limitations: Both synovial fluid and blood in reactive arthritis had previously been reported to carry some motif variants. Researchers reportedly found disease-linked clones significantly enriched in matched ankylosing spondylitis synovial fluid. Within ankylosing spondylitis blood, a TCR beta motif made up of several highly homologous variants appeared to be characteristic. CD8+ by phenotype, disease-linked clones were relatively rare in peripheral blood.

A quantitative 5'-RACE method, one with molecular barcodes, was used to make TCR beta libraries. TCRdb independently ran MiXCR on the 5' RACE reads; one entry per CDR3 protein. This table has about 540,000 distinct CDR3 sequences, roughly 12% appearing once. The chain combines TRBV11-2 with TRBJ1-1; 8 bases align to TRBD1. The clonotype originates from a male donor with ankylosing spondylitis. The sample taken for sequencing was blood, either unsorted or a sorted T cell fraction (not recorded which). CDR3 residues: CASSKTGTGNTEAFF. Written as DNA, the CDR3 is TGTGCCAGCAGCAAAACCGGGACAGGCAACACTGAAGCTTTCTTT.